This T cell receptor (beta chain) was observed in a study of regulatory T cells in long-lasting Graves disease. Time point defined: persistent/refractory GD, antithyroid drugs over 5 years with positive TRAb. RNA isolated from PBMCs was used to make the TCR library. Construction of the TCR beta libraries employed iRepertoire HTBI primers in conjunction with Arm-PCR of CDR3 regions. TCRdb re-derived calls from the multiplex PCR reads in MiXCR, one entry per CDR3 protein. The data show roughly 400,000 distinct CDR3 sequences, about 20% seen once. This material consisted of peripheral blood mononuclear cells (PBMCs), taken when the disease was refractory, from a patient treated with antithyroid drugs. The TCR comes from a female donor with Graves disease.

The CDR3 nucleotides read TGTGCCAGCAGCTTCCGGAGACGCACCGGGGAGCTGTTTTTT. Translating it yields CASSFRRRTGELFF. The chain joins TRBV7-2 to TRBJ2-2, with no clear D. The CDR3 is 14 residues long. Germline V gives CDR1 SGHTA, CDR2 FQGNSA. The V end was cut by 3 bases, the J end by 4 bases, with 9 bases between.